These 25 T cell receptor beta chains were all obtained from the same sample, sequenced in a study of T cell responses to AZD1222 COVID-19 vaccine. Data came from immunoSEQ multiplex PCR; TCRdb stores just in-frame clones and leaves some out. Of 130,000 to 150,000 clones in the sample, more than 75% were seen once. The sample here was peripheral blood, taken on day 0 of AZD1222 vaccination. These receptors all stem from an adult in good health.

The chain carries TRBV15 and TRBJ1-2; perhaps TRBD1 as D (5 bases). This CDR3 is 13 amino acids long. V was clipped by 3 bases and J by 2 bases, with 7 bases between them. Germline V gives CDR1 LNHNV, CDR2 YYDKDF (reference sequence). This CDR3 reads CATSSGGNYGYTF. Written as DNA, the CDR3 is TGTGCCACCAGCAGCGGGGGAAACTATGGCTACACCTTC. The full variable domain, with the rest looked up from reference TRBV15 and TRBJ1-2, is DAMVIQNPRYQVTQFGKPVTLSCSQTLNHNVMYWYQQKSSQAPKLLFHYYDKDFNNEADTPDNFQSRRPNTSFCFLDIRSPGLGDTAMYLCATSSGGNYGYTFGSGTRLTVV.

The CDR3 DNA sequence: TGCGCCAGCAGCGATCCCCGGGACATAGAGACCCAGTACTTC. It encodes CASSDPRDIETQYF. The V gene is TRBV5-1, the J gene TRBJ2-5; tentative D call: TRBD1 (6 bases). The germline gives CDR1 SGHRS, CDR2 YFSETQ. CDR3 length equals 14 residues. V was clipped by 4 bases and J by 4 bases, with 14 bases between them.

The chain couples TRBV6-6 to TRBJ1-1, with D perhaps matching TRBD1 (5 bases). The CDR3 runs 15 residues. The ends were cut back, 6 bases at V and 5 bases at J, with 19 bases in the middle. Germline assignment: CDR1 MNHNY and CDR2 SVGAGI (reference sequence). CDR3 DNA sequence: TGTGCCAGCAGATGGGGCTCCGGGACGGCTACTGAAGCTTTCTTT. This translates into CASRWGSGTATEAFF.

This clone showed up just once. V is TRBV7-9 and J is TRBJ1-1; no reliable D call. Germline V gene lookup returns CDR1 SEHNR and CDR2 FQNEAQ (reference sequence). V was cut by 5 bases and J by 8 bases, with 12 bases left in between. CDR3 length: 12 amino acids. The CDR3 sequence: CASSLVSGEAFF. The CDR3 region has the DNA TGTGCCAGCAGCCTTGTATCCGGCGAAGCTTTCTTT.

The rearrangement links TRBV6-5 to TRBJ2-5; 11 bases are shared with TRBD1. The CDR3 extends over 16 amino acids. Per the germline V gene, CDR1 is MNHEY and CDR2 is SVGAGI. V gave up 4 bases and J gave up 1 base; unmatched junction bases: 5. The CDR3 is CASSSPGQGGQETQYF. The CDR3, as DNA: TGTGCCAGCAGTTCCCCGGGACAGGGGGGCCAAGAGACCCAGTACTTC.

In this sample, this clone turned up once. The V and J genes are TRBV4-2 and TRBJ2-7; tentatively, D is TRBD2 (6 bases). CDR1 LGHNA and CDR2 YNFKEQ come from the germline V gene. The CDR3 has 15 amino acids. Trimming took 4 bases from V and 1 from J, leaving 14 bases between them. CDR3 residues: CASSPEGTGSYEQYF. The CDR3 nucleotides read TGTGCCAGCAGCCCGGAGGGGACGGGGTCCTACGAGCAGTACTTC.

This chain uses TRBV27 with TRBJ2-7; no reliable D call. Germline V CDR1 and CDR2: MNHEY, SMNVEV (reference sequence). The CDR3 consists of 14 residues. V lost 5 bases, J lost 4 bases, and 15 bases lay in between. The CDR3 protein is CASSPVPLAYEQYF. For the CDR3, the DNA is TGTGCCAGCAGTCCAGTCCCTTTGGCTTACGAGCAGTACTTC.

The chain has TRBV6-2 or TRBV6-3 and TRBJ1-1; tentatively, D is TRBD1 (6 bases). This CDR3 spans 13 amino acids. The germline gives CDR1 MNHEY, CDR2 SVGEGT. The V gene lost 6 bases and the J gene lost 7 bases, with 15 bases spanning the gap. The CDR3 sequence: CASSAIQGFEAFF. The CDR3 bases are TGTGCCAGCAGCGCCATACAGGGTTTTGAAGCTTTCTTT.

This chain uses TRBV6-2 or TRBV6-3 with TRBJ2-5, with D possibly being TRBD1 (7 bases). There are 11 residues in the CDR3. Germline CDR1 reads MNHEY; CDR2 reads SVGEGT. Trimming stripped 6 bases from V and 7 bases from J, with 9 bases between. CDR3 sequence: CASSQGGTQYF. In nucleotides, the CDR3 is TGTGCCAGCAGCCAGGGGGGGACCCAGTACTTC.

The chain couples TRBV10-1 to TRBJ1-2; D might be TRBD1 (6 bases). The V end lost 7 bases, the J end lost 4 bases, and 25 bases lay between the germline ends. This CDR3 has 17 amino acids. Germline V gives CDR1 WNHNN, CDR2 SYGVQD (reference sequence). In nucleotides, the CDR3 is TGCGCCAGCACTGTAGGACAGTCCGTTCCCCGGGGCTATGGCTACACCTTC. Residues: CASTVGQSVPRGYGYTF.

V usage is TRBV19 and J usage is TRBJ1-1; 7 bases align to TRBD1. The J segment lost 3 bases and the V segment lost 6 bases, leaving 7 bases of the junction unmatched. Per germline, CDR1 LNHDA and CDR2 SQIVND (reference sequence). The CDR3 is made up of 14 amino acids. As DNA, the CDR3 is TGTGCCAGTAGGCGAGACAGGGCCGACACTGAAGCTTTCTTT. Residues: CASRRDRADTEAFF.

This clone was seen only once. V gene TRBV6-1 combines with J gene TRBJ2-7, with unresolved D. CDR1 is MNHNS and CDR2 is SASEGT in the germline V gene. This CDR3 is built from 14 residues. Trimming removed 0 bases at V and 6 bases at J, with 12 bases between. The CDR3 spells CASSEARQGSEQYF. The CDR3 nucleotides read TGTGCCAGCAGTGAAGCGCGTCAAGGGTCCGAGCAGTACTTC.

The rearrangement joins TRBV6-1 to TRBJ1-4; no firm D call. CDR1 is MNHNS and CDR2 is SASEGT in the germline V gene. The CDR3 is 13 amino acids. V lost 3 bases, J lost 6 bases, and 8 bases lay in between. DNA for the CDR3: TGTGCCAGCAGTGAGAGTCGGGATGAAAAACTGTTTTTT. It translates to CASSESRDEKLFF.

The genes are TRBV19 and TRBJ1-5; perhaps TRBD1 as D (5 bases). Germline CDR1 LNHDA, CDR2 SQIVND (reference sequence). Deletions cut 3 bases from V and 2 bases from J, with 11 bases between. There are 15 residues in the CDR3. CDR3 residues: CASSIAGGGNQPQHF. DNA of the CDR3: TGTGCCAGTAGTATTGCCGGAGGGGGCAATCAGCCCCAGCATTTT.

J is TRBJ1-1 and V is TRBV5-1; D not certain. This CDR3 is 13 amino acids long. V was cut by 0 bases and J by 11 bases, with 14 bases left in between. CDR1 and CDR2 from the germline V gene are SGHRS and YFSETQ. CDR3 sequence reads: CASSLETSQRAFF. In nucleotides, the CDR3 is TGCGCCAGCAGCTTGGAGACCTCCCAAAGGGCTTTCTTT.

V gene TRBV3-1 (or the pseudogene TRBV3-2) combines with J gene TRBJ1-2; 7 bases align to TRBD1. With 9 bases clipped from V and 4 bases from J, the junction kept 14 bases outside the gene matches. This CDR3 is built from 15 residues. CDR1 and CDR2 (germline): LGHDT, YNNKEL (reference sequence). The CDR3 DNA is TGTGCCAGGTCTAAGGACAGGCCCTACTCCTATGGCTACACCTTC. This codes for CARSKDRPYSYGYTF.

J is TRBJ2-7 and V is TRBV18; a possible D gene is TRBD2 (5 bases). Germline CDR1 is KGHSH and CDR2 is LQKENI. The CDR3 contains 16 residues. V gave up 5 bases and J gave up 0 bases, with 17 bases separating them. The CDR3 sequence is CASSATGDTRSYEQYF. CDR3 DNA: TGTGCCAGCTCAGCCACCGGGGATACGCGCTCCTACGAGCAGTACTTC.

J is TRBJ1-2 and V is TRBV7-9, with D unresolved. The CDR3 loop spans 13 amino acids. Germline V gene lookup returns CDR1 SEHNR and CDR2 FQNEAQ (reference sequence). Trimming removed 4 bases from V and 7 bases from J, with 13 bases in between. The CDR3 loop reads CASSSDTLGGYTF. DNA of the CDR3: TGTGCCAGCAGCTCAGACACCTTAGGTGGCTACACCTTC.

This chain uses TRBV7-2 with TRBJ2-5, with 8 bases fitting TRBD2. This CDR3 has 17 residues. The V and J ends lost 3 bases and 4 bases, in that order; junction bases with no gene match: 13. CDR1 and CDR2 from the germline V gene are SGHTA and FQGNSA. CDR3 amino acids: CASSLLGAGAFGETQYF. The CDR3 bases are TGTGCCAGCAGCTTGTTAGGAGCGGGAGCTTTCGGAGAGACCCAGTACTTC.

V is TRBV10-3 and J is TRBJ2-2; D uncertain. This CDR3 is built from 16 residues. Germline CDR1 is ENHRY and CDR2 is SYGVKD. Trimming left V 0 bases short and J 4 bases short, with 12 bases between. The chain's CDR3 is CAISESRAEITGELFF. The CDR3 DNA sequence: TGTGCCATCAGTGAGTCTAGAGCTGAGATCACCGGGGAGCTGTTTTTT.

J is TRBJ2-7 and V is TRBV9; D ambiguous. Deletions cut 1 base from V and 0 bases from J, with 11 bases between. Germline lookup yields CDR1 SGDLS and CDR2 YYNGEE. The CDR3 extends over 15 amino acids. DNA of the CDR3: TGTGCCAGCAGCGTATCCCCTATAACCTCCTACGAGCAGTACTTC. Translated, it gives CASSVSPITSYEQYF.

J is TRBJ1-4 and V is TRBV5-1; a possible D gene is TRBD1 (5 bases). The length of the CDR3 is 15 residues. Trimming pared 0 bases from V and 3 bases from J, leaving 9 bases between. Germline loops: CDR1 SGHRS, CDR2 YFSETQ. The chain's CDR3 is CASSLATAPNEKLFF. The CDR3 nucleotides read TGCGCCAGCAGCTTGGCGACAGCTCCTAATGAAAAACTGTTTTTT.

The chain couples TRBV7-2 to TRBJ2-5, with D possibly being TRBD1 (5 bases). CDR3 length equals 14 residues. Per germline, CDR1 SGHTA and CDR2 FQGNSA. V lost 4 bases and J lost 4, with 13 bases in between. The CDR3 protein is CASSSNPGIETQYF. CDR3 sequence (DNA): TGTGCCAGCAGCTCGAACCCAGGGATAGAGACCCAGTACTTC.

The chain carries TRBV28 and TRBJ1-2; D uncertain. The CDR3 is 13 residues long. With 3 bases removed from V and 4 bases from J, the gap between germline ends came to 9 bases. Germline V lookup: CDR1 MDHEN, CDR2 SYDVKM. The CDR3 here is CASSFSEGYGYTF. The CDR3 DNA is TGTGCCAGCAGTTTTTCGGAGGGCTATGGCTACACCTTC.

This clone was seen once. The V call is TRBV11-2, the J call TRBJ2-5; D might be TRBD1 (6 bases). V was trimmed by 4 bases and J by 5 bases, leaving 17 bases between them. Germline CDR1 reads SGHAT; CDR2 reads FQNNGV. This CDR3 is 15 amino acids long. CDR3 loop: CASSSNRVDGETQYF. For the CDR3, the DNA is TGTGCCAGCAGCTCCAACAGGGTAGACGGGGAGACCCAGTACTTC.